The 29 T cell receptor beta chains reported below all come from one sample, sequenced in a study of T cell changes during pregnancy in multiple sclerosis. Profiling relied on immunoSEQ multiplex PCR, and the TCRdb table lists in-frame clones only, not all of them. The table lists approximately 100,000 clones, roughly nine tenths of them singletons, with 1.2% in the top ten. This sample comprised peripheral blood, obtained in the second trimester of pregnancy. The receptors originated from a female donor with multiple sclerosis, enrolled in a pregnancy study.

This chain links TRBV7-8 with TRBJ2-7; D unresolved. The V gene's germline CDR1 is SGHVS and CDR2 FQNEAQ. The CDR3 consists of 14 residues. Trimming left V 6 bases short and J 2 bases short, with 14 bases between. In nucleotides, the CDR3 is TGTGCCAGCAGGCACAATCAGGCTACCTACGAGCAGTACTTC. It is translated as CASRHNQATYEQYF.

The rearrangement links TRBV6-1 to TRBJ2-3; D possibly corresponds to TRBD1 (6 bases). Germline CDR1 MNHNS, CDR2 SASEGT. V shed 0 bases and J shed 5 bases, with 12 bases lying between them. The CDR3 loop spans 15 amino acids. The CDR3, as DNA: TGTGCCAGCAGTGAAGCGCCCAGGGGCCTAGATACGCAGTATTTT. Protein: CASSEAPRGLDTQYF.

The chain uses TRBV5-1 and TRBJ2-3; 10 positions match TRBD2. Germline V gene sequence: CDR1 SGHRS, CDR2 YFSETQ. The CDR3 totals 19 residues. J was trimmed by 0 bases and V by 3 bases; bases with no gene match: 13. In DNA form, the CDR3 reads TGCGCCAGCAGCTCCGCCGCAACCTTACTAGCGGGGAGCACAGATACGCAGTATTTT. This sequence encodes CASSSAATLLAGSTDTQYF.

This chain connects TRBV5-1 to TRBJ2-5; 10 positions agree with TRBD2. Germline lookup yields CDR1 SGHRS and CDR2 YFSETQ. The CDR3 spans 12 residues. J gave up 13 bases and V 0 bases, and 3 bases lay outside the gene matches. CDR3 in DNA: TGCGCCAGCAGCTTGGAAGCGGGGGGGTGGTACTTC. Protein product: CASSLEAGGWYF.

The chain recombines TRBV2 with TRBJ2-1; 10 bases line up with TRBD2. CDR1 SNHLY and CDR2 FYNNEI come from the germline V gene. The CDR3 totals 15 residues. V gave up 4 bases and J gave up 8 bases; unmatched junction bases: 8. CDR3 bases: TGTGCCAGCAGTGTTCAGCGGGGGGGCGTCGATGAGCAGTTCTTC. It yields the protein CASSVQRGGVDEQFF.

This rearrangement joins TRBV19 to TRBJ2-3; maybe TRBD2 (6 bases). V lost 10 bases and J lost 8, with 28 bases in between. Germline V lookup: CDR1 LNHDA, CDR2 SQIVND (reference sequence). CDR3 length equals 16 residues. The CDR3 here is CATAPGAGPTRGTQYF. In DNA form, the CDR3 reads TGTGCCACCGCTCCCGGGGCGGGGCCGACTCGGGGTACGCAGTATTTT. The variable domain in full, completed from reference TRBV19 and TRBJ2-3, reads DGGITQSPKYLFRKEGQNVTLSCEQNLNHDAMYWYRQDPGQGLRLIYYSQIVNDFQKGDIAEGYSVSREKKESFPLTVTSAQKNPTAFYLCATAPGAGPTRGTQYFGPGTRLTVL.

The V and J genes are TRBV28 and TRBJ2-1; 9 bases are shared with TRBD2. The CDR3 is 17 residues long. Trimming cost V 5 bases and J 9 bases; bases outside gene matches: 17. CDR1 is MDHEN and CDR2 is SYDVKM in the germline V gene. The CDR3 protein is CASSTLSGRFFRGEQFF. The CDR3 DNA reads as TGTGCCAGCAGTACCCTCAGCGGGAGGTTTTTTCGGGGTGAGCAGTTCTTC.

This clone was picked up one time. The chain couples TRBV30 to TRBJ2-1, with a tentative D call TRBD2 (5 bases). V shed 1 base and J shed 0 bases, with 7 bases lying between them. In germline, CDR1 is GTSNPN, CDR2 SVGIG (reference sequence). The length of the CDR3 is 14 residues. The CDR3 DNA sequence: TGTGCCTGGAGTGGCGAGGGCTCCTACAATGAGCAGTTCTTC. Translating it yields CAWSGEGSYNEQFF. The variable domain in full, completed from reference TRBV30 and TRBJ2-1, reads SQTIHQWPATLVQPVGSPLSLECTVEGTSNPNLYWYRQAAGRGLQLLFYSVGIGQISSEVPQNLSASRPQDRQFILSSKKLLLSDSGFYLCAWSGEGSYNEQFFGPGTRLTVL.

The rearrangement uses TRBV11-2 and TRBJ1-4, with TRBD1 matching 8 bases. Germline values: CDR1 SGHAT, CDR2 FQNNGV. With V trimmed by 0 bases and J by 10 bases, 19 bases remained unmatched. The CDR3 extends over 19 amino acids. The CDR3 nucleotides are TGTGCCAGCAGCTTAGATGCAGGGGGCGAGGCCTTAAGCCGAGGAAAACTGTTTTTT. This encodes CASSLDAGGEALSRGKLFF.

This clone was recorded once. The chain employs TRBV6-1 and TRBJ2-5; 7 bases are shared with TRBD1. The DNA end is a closer match to TRBJ2-7, so the J assignment may be wrong. The germline V gene has CDR1 MNHNS and CDR2 SASEGT. CDR3 size: 14 residues. DNA of the CDR3: TGTGCCAGCAGTGAACTCCAGGGGGCCTACGAGCAGTACTTC. Translating gives CASSELQGAYEQYF.

This chain connects TRBV19 to TRBJ2-3; 9 nucleotides line up with TRBD1. The CDR3 is 15 amino acids. V trimming: 3 bases; J trimming: 0 bases; junction bases outside the gene matches: 1. Germline CDR1 and CDR2: LNHDA and SQIVND (reference sequence). The CDR3 here is CASSMGTGSTDTQYF. The CDR3 DNA reads as TGTGCCAGTAGTATGGGGACAGGGAGCACAGATACGCAGTATTTT. The whole variable domain, filled in from reference TRBV19 and TRBJ2-3, reads DGGITQSPKYLFRKEGQNVTLSCEQNLNHDAMYWYRQDPGQGLRLIYYSQIVNDFQKGDIAEGYSVSREKKESFPLTVTSAQKNPTAFYLCASSMGTGSTDTQYFGPGTRLTVL.

The gene calls are TRBV19 and TRBJ1-1, with a possible D match to TRBD1 (5 bases). Trimming took 8 bases from V and 1 from J, leaving 11 bases between them. CDR1 is LNHDA, CDR2 SQIVND, per germline (reference sequence). The CDR3 runs 13 residues. CDR3: CASCDSWNTEAFF. The CDR3 DNA follows: TGTGCCAGTTGTGACAGCTGGAACACTGAAGCTTTCTTT.

V and J are TRBV28 and TRBJ1-3; TRBD1 is a possible D gene (6 bases). This CDR3 has 17 residues. V was trimmed by 5 bases and J by 0 bases, leaving 17 bases between them. The germline V gene has CDR1 MDHEN and CDR2 SYDVKM. The CDR3 DNA reads TGTGCCAGCAGTGAAATCAAGCAGGGGAGCTCTGGAAACACCATATATTTT. Encoded protein: CASSEIKQGSSGNTIYF. Based on the CDR3 plus reference TRBV28 and TRBJ1-3, the full variable domain is DVKVTQSSRYLVKRTGEKVFLECVQDMDHENMFWYRQDPGLGLRLIYFSYDVKMKEKGDIPEGYSVSREKKERFSLILESASTNQTSMYLCASSEIKQGSSGNTIYFGEGSWLTVV.

The rearrangement uses TRBV5-1 and TRBJ1-4, with 7 bases that match TRBD1. This CDR3 region has 16 residues. The junction had 3 bases not matched to a gene; V was cut back by 0 bases and J by 1 base. Germline loops: CDR1 SGHRS, CDR2 YFSETQ. The CDR3 DNA reads as TGCGCCAGCAGCTTGGAAAGACAGGGAACTAATGAAAAACTGTTTTTT. It encodes CASSLERQGTNEKLFF.

This chain links TRBV9 with TRBJ2-3; D might be TRBD1 (6 bases). The CDR3 runs to 13 residues. Deletions cut 2 bases from V and 6 bases from J, with 10 bases between. Germline V gene lookup returns CDR1 SGDLS and CDR2 YYNGEE. In DNA form, the CDR3 reads TGTGCCAGCAGCGTCCACAGGGTGGATACGCAGTATTTT. Protein sequence: CASSVHRVDTQYF.

This rearrangement joins TRBV2 to TRBJ1-1; perhaps TRBD1 as D (6 bases). The germline V and J ends were trimmed by 6 bases and 1 base, with 12 bases remaining between them. The CDR3 sequence is 14 residues long. The germline gives CDR1 SNHLY, CDR2 FYNNEI. The CDR3 DNA is TGTGCCAGCAGGGTGGGACACCAGAACACTGAAGCTTTCTTT. It encodes CASRVGHQNTEAFF. Supplemented by reference TRBV2 and TRBJ1-1, the full variable domain reads EPEVTQTPSHQVTQMGQEVILRCVPISNHLYFYWYRQILGQKVEFLVSFYNNEISEKSEIFDDQFSVERPDGSNFTLKIRSTKLEDSAMYFCASRVGHQNTEAFFGQGTRLTVV.

The chain is built from TRBV7-2 and TRBJ1-1, with 7 bases identical to TRBD1. Germline V gene sequence: CDR1 SGHTA, CDR2 FQGNSA. This CDR3 spans 15 amino acids. The junction had 8 bases not matched to a gene; V was cut back by 6 bases and J by 1 base. The CDR3 DNA is TGTGCCAGCAGGATCGACAGGGCAACGAACACTGAAGCTTTCTTT. It encodes CASRIDRATNTEAFF.

The CDR3 here is CSVLRRREPRNEQFF. As DNA, the CDR3 is TGCAGCGTCCTCCGGAGGCGGGAGCCGAGGAATGAGCAGTTCTTC. This chain connects TRBV29-1 to TRBJ2-1, with 7 bases that match TRBD2. This CDR3 has 15 residues. Germline loops: CDR1 SQVTM, CDR2 ANQGSEA. V was clipped by 6 bases and J by 7 bases; unmatched bases: 15.

The chain recombines TRBV5-1 with TRBJ2-1, with D tentatively TRBD2 (6 bases). The V end was cut by 6 bases, the J end by 10 bases, with 20 bases between. Germline CDR1 and CDR2: SGHRS and YFSETQ. This CDR3 is 14 amino acids long. In DNA, the CDR3 is TGCGCCAGCAAGGAGTGGGACTCCCGAGGAGAGCAGTTCTTC. It yields the protein CASKEWDSRGEQFF.

This clone showed up just once. This sequence joins TRBV9 and TRBJ1-3; no clear D. The germline CDR1 and CDR2 sequences are SGDLS and YYNGEE. The CDR3 length is 15 residues. V lost 1 base, J lost 2 bases, and 10 bases lay in between. CDR3 coding DNA: TGTGCCAGCAGCGTAAAGAGTCCGCCTGGAAACACCATATATTTT. It yields the protein CASSVKSPPGNTIYF. Full variable domain (remainder filled in from reference TRBV9 and TRBJ1-3): DSGVTQTPKHLITATGQRVTLRCSPRSGDLSVYWYQQSLDQGLQFLIQYYNGEERAKGNILERFSAQQFPDLHSELNLSSLELGDSALYFCASSVKSPPGNTIYFGEGSWLTVV.

The rearrangement uses TRBV28 and TRBJ1-2; D not resolved. V was shortened by 7 bases and J by 2 bases, with 11 bases between the two germline ends. Germline lookup yields CDR1 MDHEN and CDR2 SYDVKM. CDR3 length equals 13 residues. Written as DNA, the CDR3 is TGTGCCAGCATAGAGGGCCGGAACTATGGCTACACCTTC. Its translation is CASIEGRNYGYTF.

In its sample, this clone was seen once. The gene calls are TRBV10-1 and TRBJ2-7; D perhaps matches TRBD1 (5 bases). Germline V gene sequence: CDR1 WNHNN, CDR2 SYGVQD (reference sequence). Trimming removed 0 bases at V and 3 bases at J, with 12 bases between. The CDR3 is 15 amino acids. As DNA, the CDR3 is TGCGCCAGCAGTGAGTCGATGGACATCTACTACGAGCAGTACTTC. It codes for CASSESMDIYYEQYF.

The chain joins TRBV5-5 to TRBJ2-3; TRBD1 matches 7 bases. This CDR3 region has 17 residues. Losses at the gene ends were 4 bases for V and 1 base for J; bases not matched to a gene: 12. Germline CDR1 SGHKS, CDR2 YYEKEE (reference sequence). The CDR3 nucleotides are TGTGCCAGCAGCGCGAGGTACCGGGACAGCGGCACAGATACGCAGTATTTT. It codes for CASSARYRDSGTDTQYF.

The CDR3 bases are TGTGCCAGCAGTGGGGAACAGGGGTTCGGAGCTTTCTTT. It specifies CASSGEQGFGAFF. This chain uses TRBV6-1 with TRBJ1-1; 7 nucleotides line up with TRBD1. Germline CDR1 is MNHNS and CDR2 is SASEGT. Trimming cost V 4 bases and J 10 bases; bases outside gene matches: 9. This CDR3 spans 13 amino acids.

In nucleotides, the CDR3 is TGTGCCAGCAGCGGACAGGGGGCCCAAAACATTCAGTACTTC. Translation: CASSGQGAQNIQYF. This chain uses TRBV5-4 with TRBJ2-4, with TRBD1 identical over 11 bases. CDR1 and CDR2 from the germline V gene are SGHNT and YYREEE (reference sequence). Losses at the gene ends were 4 bases for V and 5 bases for J; bases not matched to a gene: 2. CDR3 length equals 14 residues.

The gene calls are TRBV9 and TRBJ2-1; 12 nucleotides align to TRBD1. V shed 0 bases, J shed 7 bases, and the junction held 8 bases outside the gene matches. Germline values: CDR1 SGDLS, CDR2 YYNGEE. The CDR3 has 17 amino acids. CDR3 DNA: TGTGCCAGCAGCGTAGCAGGGGGACAGGGGGCTGTAAATGAGCAGTTCTTC. Protein: CASSVAGGQGAVNEQFF. The variable domain in full, completed from reference TRBV9 and TRBJ2-1, reads DSGVTQTPKHLITATGQRVTLRCSPRSGDLSVYWYQQSLDQGLQFLIQYYNGEERAKGNILERFSAQQFPDLHSELNLSSLELGDSALYFCASSVAGGQGAVNEQFFGPGTRLTVL.

J is TRBJ2-7 and V is TRBV2; 9 bases align to TRBD1. V lost 5 bases to trimming and J lost 2 bases; unmatched junction nucleotides: 7. The CDR3 contains 15 residues. Germline lookup yields CDR1 SNHLY and CDR2 FYNNEI. The CDR3 region is CASSQTGGQTYEQYF. In nucleotides, the CDR3 is TGTGCCAGCAGTCAAACAGGGGGCCAAACCTACGAGCAGTACTTC.

The chain is built from TRBV7-9 and TRBJ1-5, with 9 bases aligning to TRBD1. Per germline, CDR1 SEHNR and CDR2 FQNEAQ (reference sequence). CDR3 length: 15 residues. V shed 3 bases, J shed 4 bases, and the junction held 4 bases outside the gene matches. DNA for the CDR3: TGTGCCAGCAGCTTGACTGGACAGGGGAATCAGCCCCAGCATTTT. Translation gives CASSLTGQGNQPQHF.

Comment on this clone: This sample also contains other DNA sequences that code for the same CDR3. The chain has TRBV6-5 and TRBJ1-2; D is possibly TRBD1 (6 bases). The CDR3 runs 13 residues. V was trimmed by 0 bases and J by 8 bases, leaving 10 bases between them. The germline CDR1 and CDR2 sequences are MNHEY and SVGAGI. In nucleotides, the CDR3 is TGTGCCAGCAGTTACTCGAAGGGGGTAGGCTACACCTTC. It specifies CASSYSKGVGYTF.